This T cell receptor beta chain was sequenced for a study of human T cells and chemical hapten exposure. Trimming took 7 bases from V and 6 from J; bases not matched to a gene: 5. The germline V gene has CDR1 MDHEN and CDR2 SYDVKM. The CDR3 spans 13 residues. TCRdb ran MiXCR on the RACE reads and lists one entry per CDR3 protein. Of about 120,000 distinct CDR3 sequences listed, around 10% are singletons. This clonotype was seen more than once but under ten times. As for time point: patch test 1, 2 weeks after DPC sensitization. Treatment defined: therapeutic diphenylcyclopropenone sensitization with weekly scalp DPC.

The source was whole blood, collected in connection with sensitization to the hapten diphenylcyclopropenone (DPC). V is TRBV28 and J is TRBJ2-3, with 9 positions matching TRBD2. The source of this sequence is a woman aged 45-59 years with alopecia areata. Some clones in this sample may be carry-over from other donors' samples. The CDR3 DNA reads as TGTGCCAGCACGATAGCGGGAGCCGATACGCAGTATTTT. Encoded protein: CASTIAGADTQYF.